Shown below are 20 T cell receptor beta chains from a single sample sequenced in a study of T cells in Graves' hyperthyroidism and ophthalmopathy. TCR beta CDR3 regions were amplified from RNA transcripts. Carried out on the TCR CDR3, a first-round RT-PCR used the HTBI primer set. TCRdb fed the multiplex PCR reads into MiXCR, producing one record per CDR3 protein. The data show a few hundred thousand distinct CDR3 sequences, with 14% seen just once and around 17% held by the top ten. The sequenced sample consisted of blood. Receptor source: a woman aged 18-30 years with Graves' hyperthyroidism.

This clonotype has ten or more counts. V usage is TRBV6-1 and J usage is TRBJ1-1; a possible D gene is TRBD1 (5 bases). V lost 6 bases and J lost 4, with 21 bases in between. Germline CDR1 reads MNHNS; CDR2 reads SASEGT. CDR3 length: 16 amino acids. CDR3 in amino acids: CASRPNEGLRSTEAFF. CDR3 sequence (DNA): TGTGCCAGCAGGCCGAACGAGGGGCTTAGAAGCACTGAAGCTTTCTTT.

There are many counts of this clonotype. The chain has TRBV5-6 and TRBJ2-7; D may be TRBD1 or TRBD2 (5 bases each). Germline-derived CDR1 and CDR2 are SGHDT and YYEEEE. V dropped 6 bases and J dropped 7 bases, with 11 bases sitting between them. The CDR3 is 11 residues long. The CDR3 sequence: CASMGVGEQYF. DNA of the CDR3: TGTGCCAGCATGGGGGTGGGAGAGCAGTACTTC. Based on the CDR3 plus reference TRBV5-6 and TRBJ2-7, the full variable domain is DAGVTQSPTHLIKTRGQQVTLRCSPKSGHDTVSWYQQALGQGPQFIFQYYEEEERQRGNFPDRFSGHQFPNYSSELNVNALLLGDSALYLCASMGVGEQYFGPGTRLTVT.

The chain combines TRBV19 with TRBJ2-4, with 7 positions matching TRBD2. Unmatched junction bases numbered 6, after V lost 6 bases and J lost 4 bases. Germline CDR1 and CDR2: LNHDA and SQIVND (reference sequence). The CDR3 spans 14 residues. The CDR3 reads CASRAGTKKNIQYF. The CDR3 bases are TGTGCCAGTAGGGCCGGGACTAAAAAAAACATTCAGTACTTC.

The table lists this clonotype with many counts. The chain couples TRBV30 to TRBJ2-5; D possibly corresponds to TRBD1 (5 bases). CDR1 and CDR2 from the germline V gene are GTSNPN and SVGIG (reference sequence). V was pared by 0 bases and J by 3 bases, with 11 bases between. The CDR3 has 14 residues. The CDR3 DNA reads as TGTGCCTGGAGTGTAGGAGTCAGGGAAGAGACCCAGTACTTC. This codes for CAWSVGVREETQYF.

The CDR3 here is CASTHVGSGRAGDEQFF. In DNA, the CDR3 is TGTGCCAGCACCCACGTGGGTAGCGGGAGGGCCGGGGATGAGCAGTTCTTC. The chain combines TRBV12-3 or TRBV12-4 with TRBJ2-1; 11 nucleotides line up with TRBD2. The CDR3 has 17 amino acids. V lost 7 bases, J lost 8 bases, and 16 bases stayed unmatched.

At least ten counts were recorded for this clonotype. This chain joins TRBV7-3 and TRBJ2-1; D uncertain. Germline values: CDR1 SGHTA, CDR2 FQGTGA. This CDR3 region has 13 residues. Trimming removed 5 bases at V and 8 bases at J, with 13 bases between. The CDR3 sequence: CASSPRAVDEQFF. DNA for the CDR3: TGTGCCAGCAGCCCCCGGGCTGTCGATGAGCAGTTCTTC.

This clonotype was counted at least ten times. This chain connects TRBV18 to TRBJ2-2; D gene uncertain. This CDR3 spans 12 amino acids. The germline V and J ends were trimmed by 4 bases and 3 bases, with 3 bases remaining between them. Germline V CDR1 and CDR2: KGHSH, LQKENI. CDR3 amino acids: CASSHYTGELFF. CDR3 DNA sequence: TGTGCCAGCTCACACTACACCGGGGAGCTGTTTTTT.

The rearrangement links TRBV20-1 to TRBJ2-7; the match to TRBD1 covers 8 bases. Germline CDR1 reads DFQATT; CDR2 reads SNEGSKA (reference sequence). The CDR3 extends over 13 amino acids. V lost 0 bases, J lost 4 bases, and 2 bases stayed unmatched. CDR3 coding DNA: TGCAGTGCTAGAGATGACAGGGGTTACGAGCAGTACTTC. Encoded protein: CSARDDRGYEQYF.

The chain couples TRBV29-1 to TRBJ2-7, with unresolved D. CDR3 size: 11 residues. Per germline, CDR1 SQVTM and CDR2 ANQGSEA. V lost 6 bases, J lost 5 bases, and 11 bases lay in between. CDR3 sequence: CSVLLLNEQYF. The CDR3 DNA reads as TGCAGCGTCCTACTTCTCAACGAGCAGTACTTC.

This clonotype was seen repeatedly, ten times or more. V usage is TRBV11-2 and J usage is TRBJ2-7; D tentatively reads TRBD1 or TRBD2 (5 bases each). Germline CDR1 reads SGHAT; CDR2 reads FQNNGV. This CDR3 region has 14 residues. Deletions cut 0 bases from V and 7 bases from J, with 13 bases between. The CDR3 loop is CASSLEGDWGEQYV. The CDR3 DNA is TGTGCCAGCAGCTTAGAGGGTGACTGGGGGGAGCAGTACGTC.

CDR3 bases: TGCGCCAGCAGCCAAGTGGTTAGCGGGTCCTACAATGAGCAGTTCTTC. Its protein is CASSQVVSGSYNEQFF. The rearrangement joins TRBV4-1 to TRBJ2-1, with 7 bases lining up with TRBD2. Germline values: CDR1 MGHRA, CDR2 YSYEKL. J lost 1 base, V lost 1 base, and 4 bases had no gene match. This CDR3 has 16 residues.

As for this clonotype: A single base separates this from a much larger clone, so it may be a read error. The V call is TRBV6-2 or TRBV6-3, the J call TRBJ2-1; 8 nucleotides line up with TRBD2. The CDR3 runs 14 residues. Germline V gene sequence: CDR1 MNHEY, CDR2 SVGEGT. The CDR3 bases are TGTGCCAGCGGAAGCGGGAGATCCTACAATGAGCCGTTCTTC. Translation: CASGSGRSYNEPFF.

In this sample, this clonotype turned up a few times. The J gene is TRBJ1-1, the V gene TRBV29-1; tentative D call: TRBD1 (5 bases). The CDR3 spans 14 residues. In germline, CDR1 is SQVTM, CDR2 ANQGSEA. The V and J ends lost 5 bases and 6 bases respectively, with 19 bases between them. CDR3 sequence: CSVYPFQGLAEAFF. CDR3 in DNA: TGCAGCGTTTATCCCTTCCAGGGATTGGCTGAAGCTTTCTTT.

This clonotype showed up just a few times. This chain joins TRBV5-1 and TRBJ2-7; TRBD1 matches 9 bases. The junction had 8 bases not matched to a gene; V was cut back by 4 bases and J by 6 bases. The CDR3 is 14 residues long. The germline V gene encodes CDR1 SGHRS and CDR2 YFSETQ. This CDR3 is CASSPGTGLGEQYV. The CDR3 DNA sequence: TGCGCCAGCAGCCCTGGGACAGGGCTAGGCGAGCAGTACGTC.

Many counts were recorded for this clonotype. The rearrangement joins TRBV5-1 to TRBJ2-7; 8 nucleotides match TRBD2. The CDR3 runs 18 residues. The J segment lost 0 bases and the V segment lost 1 base, leaving 12 bases of the junction unmatched. Germline-derived CDR1 and CDR2 are SGHRS and YFSETQ. The CDR3 DNA reads TGCGCCAGCAGCTTGAAGGGGACGAGCGGGGGCCGCTCCTACGAGCAGTACTTC. As protein: CASSLKGTSGGRSYEQYF.

The table lists this clonotype with many counts. The rearrangement joins TRBV7-3 to TRBJ2-5; 11 bases map to TRBD2. The length of the CDR3 is 14 residues. CDR1 and CDR2 (germline): SGHTA, FQGTGA. V lost 8 bases, J lost 5 bases, and 7 bases stayed unmatched. This chain's CDR3 is CASGTSGRRETQYF. Written as DNA, the CDR3 is TGTGCCAGCGGTACTAGCGGGAGAAGGGAGACCCAGTACTTC.

The DNA for the CDR3 is TGTGCCAGCAGTGCGATCCGGGACGGTAGGAGCAATGAGCAGTTCTTC. Translating gives CASSAIRDGRSNEQFF. V usage is TRBV12-3 or TRBV12-4 and J usage is TRBJ2-1, with D possibly called TRBD1 or TRBD2 (5 bases each). V lost 5 bases and J lost 6, with 20 bases in between. The CDR3 totals 16 residues.

The table lists this clonotype with a few counts. The chain is built from TRBV5-8 and TRBJ2-5; D remains unclear. The V end lost 5 bases, the J end lost 5 bases, and 25 bases lay between the germline ends. This CDR3 is built from 17 residues. Germline V lookup: CDR1 SGHTS, CDR2 YDEGEE. CDR3 sequence: CASRQHSQAVHGETQYF. The CDR3 nucleotides are TGTGCCAGCAGACAACATTCCCAGGCTGTTCATGGGGAGACCCAGTACTTC. The variable domain in full, with the rest retrieved from reference TRBV5-8 and TRBJ2-5, is EAGVTQSPTHLIKTRGQQATLRCSPISGHTSVYWYQQALGLGLQFLLWYDEGEERNRGNFPPRFSGRQFPNYSSELNVNALELEDSALYLCASRQHSQAVHGETQYFGPGTRLLVL.

This clonotype occurred a few times. The chain recombines TRBV6-5 with TRBJ2-5; D is undetermined. Trimming removed 1 base from V and 2 bases from J, with 14 bases in between. CDR3 size: 16 residues. The germline gives CDR1 MNHEY, CDR2 SVGAGI. The CDR3 DNA reads TGTGCCAGCAGTTACTTGTCGGCCCTCCCACAAGAGACCCAGTACTTC. Amino acid sequence: CASSYLSALPQETQYF.

This clonotype was seen repeatedly, ten times or more. CDR3 sequence: CASSPPESSYNSPLHF. DNA of the CDR3: TGTGCCAGCAGCCCCCCCGAGAGCTCCTATAATTCACCCCTCCACTTT. The V gene is TRBV3-1, the J gene TRBJ1-6; D unclear. Germline V lookup: CDR1 LGHDT, CDR2 YNNKEL (reference sequence). V shed 4 bases and J shed 0 bases, with 10 bases lying between them. The CDR3 sequence is 16 residues long.